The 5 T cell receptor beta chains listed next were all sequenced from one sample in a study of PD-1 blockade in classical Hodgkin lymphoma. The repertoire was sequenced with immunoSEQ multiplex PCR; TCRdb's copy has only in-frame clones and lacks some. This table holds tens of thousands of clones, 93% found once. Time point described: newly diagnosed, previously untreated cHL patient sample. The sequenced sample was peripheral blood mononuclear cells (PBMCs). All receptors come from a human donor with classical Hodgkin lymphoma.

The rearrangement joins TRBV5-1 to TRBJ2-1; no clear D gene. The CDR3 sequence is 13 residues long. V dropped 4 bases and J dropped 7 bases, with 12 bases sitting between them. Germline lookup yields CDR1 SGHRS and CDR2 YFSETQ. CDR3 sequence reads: CASSVPGANEQFF. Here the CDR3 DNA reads TGCGCCAGCAGCGTACCGGGTGCGAATGAGCAGTTCTTC.

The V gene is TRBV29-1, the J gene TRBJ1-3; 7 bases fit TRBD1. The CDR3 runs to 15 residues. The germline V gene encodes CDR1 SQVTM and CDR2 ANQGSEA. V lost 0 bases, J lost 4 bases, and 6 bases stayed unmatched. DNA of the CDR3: TGCAGCGTTGAAGATCAGGGGGGGGAAGGAAACACCATATATTTT. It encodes CSVEDQGGEGNTIYF.

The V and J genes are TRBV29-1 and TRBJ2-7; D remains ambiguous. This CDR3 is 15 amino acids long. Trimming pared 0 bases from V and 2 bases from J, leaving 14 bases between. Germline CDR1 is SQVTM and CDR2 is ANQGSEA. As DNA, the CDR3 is TGCAGCGTTGAAGATACCGGAGTCCTCCCCTACGAGCAGTACTTC. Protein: CSVEDTGVLPYEQYF.

The DNA of the CDR3 is TGCAGCGTCTCCGGGGGGCCCTACAATGAGCAGTTCTTC. This translates into CSVSGGPYNEQFF. The gene calls are TRBV29-1 and TRBJ2-1, with D possibly being TRBD2 (7 bases). V lost 6 bases and J 2 bases, leaving 11 bases between the germline ends. CDR1 SQVTM and CDR2 ANQGSEA come from the germline V gene. The CDR3 length is 13 residues.

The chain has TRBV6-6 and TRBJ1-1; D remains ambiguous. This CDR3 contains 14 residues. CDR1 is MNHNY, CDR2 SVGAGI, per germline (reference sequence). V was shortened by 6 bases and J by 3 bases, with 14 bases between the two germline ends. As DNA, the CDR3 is TGTGCCAGCAGAAGATATAATGGGGACACTGAAGCTTTCTTT. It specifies CASRRYNGDTEAFF.